This T cell receptor (beta chain) was sequenced in a study of blood T cell repertoires in COVID-19. As for the study in general: Samples representing acute and convalescent COVID-19 were sourced from the United States, Italy and Spain.

Trimming cost V 5 bases and J 4 bases, with 14 bases left between them. This CDR3 comprises 14 residues. Germline-derived CDR1 and CDR2 are SGHTA and FQGNSA. The study drew participants aged 18 to 89 years from approximately 25 US areas. Cohort placement rested on clinical history that participants reported themselves. Recovered status in Cohort 3 required two negative PCRs, clearance, or symptom resolution. The protocol was immunoSEQ multiplex PCR, while the TCRdb copy is restricted to in-frame clones and leaves out a portion. The sample has a few hundred thousand clones, 70% to 90% seen once. The sequencing sample was made of PBMCs or T cells enriched from blood (not recorded which). The receptor was derived from a woman aged 50 to 60 who had recovered from COVID-19. This chain uses TRBV7-2 with TRBJ1-1; D is ambiguous. CDR3 coding DNA: TGTGCCAGCAGCGGGCTCCTAGGGAGCACTGAAGCTTTCTTT. Translated: CASSGLLGSTEAFF.